The clone carrying this T cell receptor beta chain was observed a few times. The source of the sample is a study of control samples from healthy donors and cancer patients. V shed 5 bases and J 8 bases; nucleotides not matched to a gene: 5. Germline values: CDR1 LNHDA, CDR2 SQIVND (reference sequence). The CDR3 covers 14 residues. Profiled with immunoSEQ multiplex PCR; TCRdb holds only in-frame clones, not every one. The data hold 150,000 to 190,000 clones, with about 93% observed a single time. The sequence derives from a man in his fifties or sixties in good health. The rearrangement joins TRBV19 to TRBJ1-6; 8 nucleotides line up with TRBD1. Input material: blood. The CDR3 region is CASSLQGDYSPLHF. The CDR3 DNA follows: TGTGCCAGTAGTTTACAGGGGGATTATTCACCCCTCCACTTT.